These 3 T cell receptor beta chains were sequenced from one sample in a study of blood T cell repertoires in COVID-19. Sequencing used immunoSEQ multiplex PCR; TCRdb keeps in-frame clones, though not all of them. In the table there are about 100,000 clones, approximately 80% of which are singletons. The material sequenced was peripheral blood. The receptors derive from a man between 65 and 85 years old with active or convalescent COVID-19.

The chain has TRBV25-1 and TRBJ1-1, with 7 bases aligning to TRBD1. Per germline, CDR1 MGHDK and CDR2 SYGVNS. V lost 10 bases and J lost 6; bases outside the gene matches: 11. CDR3 length: 13 residues. The CDR3 spells CATRQGAVPEAFF. The DNA for the CDR3 is TGTGCCACCAGACAGGGCGCTGTCCCTGAAGCTTTCTTT.

J is TRBJ2-7 and V is TRBV5-1, with 10 nucleotides matching TRBD1. The CDR3 extends over 13 amino acids. Germline V CDR1 and CDR2: SGHRS, YFSETQ. The V segment lost 3 bases and the J segment 3 bases; nucleotides outside the gene matches: 0. CDR3 DNA sequence: TGCGCCAGCAGCTGGGACAGGGGCTACGAGCAGTACTTC. Encoded protein: CASSWDRGYEQYF.

V usage is TRBV10-1 and J usage is TRBJ1-5; no reliable D call. The germline V and J ends were trimmed by 1 base and 4 bases, with 5 bases remaining between them. CDR1 and CDR2 (germline): WNHNN, SYGVQD (reference sequence). The CDR3 totals 13 residues. The CDR3 reads CASSEWQNQPQHF. CDR3 in DNA: TGCGCCAGCAGTGAGTGGCAAAATCAGCCCCAGCATTTT.